This T cell receptor (beta chain) comes out of a study of T cell responses to AZD1222 COVID-19 vaccine. Sequencing used immunoSEQ multiplex PCR; TCRdb keeps in-frame clones, though not all of them. The data hold about 150,000 clones, with more than 75% observed a single time. Germline V gene data show CDR1 as LGHNA and CDR2 as YSLEER. Between the trimmed V and J ends, which lost 0 bases and 5 bases, there was a span of 10 bases. The CDR3 length is 15 residues. In its sample, this clone was seen once. Antigen unknown. Study-wide points: No day 14 peak samples; only post-peak repertoires were characterized. Among AZD1222 vaccinees, only six were seropositive at baseline. Along spike, vaccine-associated CD4 TCRs were found throughout, with dominance at 160-218 and 743-854.

The V call is TRBV4-3, the J call TRBJ1-4, with D possibly TRBD1 on 5 matching bases. Sequencing was performed on peripheral blood, taken 28 days after the second AZD1222 dose. The sequence was collected from an adult who received the AZD1222 COVID-19 vaccine. The CDR3 sequence is CASSQDQPGNEKLFF. CDR3 DNA: TGCGCCAGCAGCCAAGATCAGCCAGGGAATGAAAAACTGTTTTTT.